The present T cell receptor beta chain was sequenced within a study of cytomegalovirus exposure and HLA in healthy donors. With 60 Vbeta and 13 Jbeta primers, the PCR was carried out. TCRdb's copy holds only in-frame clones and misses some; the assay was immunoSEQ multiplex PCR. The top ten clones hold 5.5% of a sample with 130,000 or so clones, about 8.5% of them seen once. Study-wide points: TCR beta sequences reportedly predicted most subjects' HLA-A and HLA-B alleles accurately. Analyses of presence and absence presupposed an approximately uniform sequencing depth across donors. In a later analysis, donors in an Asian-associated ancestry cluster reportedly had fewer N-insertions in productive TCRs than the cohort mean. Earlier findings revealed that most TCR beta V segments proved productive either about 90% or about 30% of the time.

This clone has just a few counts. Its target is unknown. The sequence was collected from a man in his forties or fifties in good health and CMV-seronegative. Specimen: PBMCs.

The CDR3 nucleotides read TGTGCCAGCAGTGTTGGGACAACTTGGGGCGAGCAGTACTTC. This codes for CASSVGTTWGEQYF. The chain combines TRBV6-1 with TRBJ2-7; TRBD1 is a possible D gene (6 bases). The CDR3 is 14 residues long. Germline-derived CDR1 and CDR2 are MNHNS and SASEGT. Trimming removed 4 bases from V and 6 bases from J, with 16 bases in between.